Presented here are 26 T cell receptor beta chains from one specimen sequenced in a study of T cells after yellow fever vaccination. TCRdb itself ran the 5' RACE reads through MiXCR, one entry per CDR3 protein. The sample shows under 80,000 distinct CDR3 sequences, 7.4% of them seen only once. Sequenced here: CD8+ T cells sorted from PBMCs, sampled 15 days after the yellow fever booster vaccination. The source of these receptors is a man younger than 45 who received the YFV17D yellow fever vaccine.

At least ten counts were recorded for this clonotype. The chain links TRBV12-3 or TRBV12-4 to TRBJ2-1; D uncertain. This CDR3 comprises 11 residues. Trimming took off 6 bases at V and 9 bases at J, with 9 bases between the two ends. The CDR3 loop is CASSRGGEQFF. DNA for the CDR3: TGTGCCAGCAGCCGAGGCGGTGAGCAGTTCTTC.

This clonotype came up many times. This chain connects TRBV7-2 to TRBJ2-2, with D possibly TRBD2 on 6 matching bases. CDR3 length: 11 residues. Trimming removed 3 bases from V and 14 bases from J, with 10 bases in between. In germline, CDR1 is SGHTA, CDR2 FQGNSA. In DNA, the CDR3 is TGTGCCAGCAGCTTGGAGGGGAAACTGTTTTTT. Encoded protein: CASSLEGKLFF.

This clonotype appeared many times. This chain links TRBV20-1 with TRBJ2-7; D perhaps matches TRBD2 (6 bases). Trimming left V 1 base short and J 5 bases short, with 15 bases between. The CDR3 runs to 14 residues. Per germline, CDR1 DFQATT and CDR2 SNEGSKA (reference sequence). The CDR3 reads CSARGWTGEDEQYF. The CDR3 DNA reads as TGCAGTGCTAGAGGGTGGACGGGAGAGGACGAGCAGTACTTC.

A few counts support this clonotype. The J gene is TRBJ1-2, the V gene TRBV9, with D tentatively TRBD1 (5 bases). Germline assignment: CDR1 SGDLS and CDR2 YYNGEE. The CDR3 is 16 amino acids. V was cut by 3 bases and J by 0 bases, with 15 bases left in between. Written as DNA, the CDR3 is TGTGCCAGCAGCGCCAAAGGACATTCTCCTAACTATGGCTACACCTTC. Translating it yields CASSAKGHSPNYGYTF. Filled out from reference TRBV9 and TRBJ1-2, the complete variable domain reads DSGVTQTPKHLITATGQRVTLRCSPRSGDLSVYWYQQSLDQGLQFLIQYYNGEERAKGNILERFSAQQFPDLHSELNLSSLELGDSALYFCASSAKGHSPNYGYTFGSGTRLTVV.

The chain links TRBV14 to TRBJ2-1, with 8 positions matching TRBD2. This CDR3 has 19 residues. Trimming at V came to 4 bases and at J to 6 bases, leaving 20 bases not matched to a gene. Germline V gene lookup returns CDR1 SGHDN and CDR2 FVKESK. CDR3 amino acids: CASSRDVAGKLPLRNEQFF. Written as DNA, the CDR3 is TGTGCCAGCAGCCGAGATGTAGCGGGAAAGCTGCCTCTACGCAATGAGCAGTTCTTC.

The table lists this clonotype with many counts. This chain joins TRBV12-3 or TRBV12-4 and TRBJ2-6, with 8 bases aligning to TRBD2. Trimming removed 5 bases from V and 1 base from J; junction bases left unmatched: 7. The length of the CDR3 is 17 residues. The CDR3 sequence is CASSPKREWSGANVLTF. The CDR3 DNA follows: TGTGCCAGCAGTCCGAAGCGGGAGTGGTCTGGGGCCAACGTCCTGACTTTC.

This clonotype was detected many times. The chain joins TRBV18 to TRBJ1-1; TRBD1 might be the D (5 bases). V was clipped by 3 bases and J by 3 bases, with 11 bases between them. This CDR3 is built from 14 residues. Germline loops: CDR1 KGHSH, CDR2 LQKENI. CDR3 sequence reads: CASSPRDGDTEAFF. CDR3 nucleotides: TGTGCCAGCTCACCCCGGGACGGAGACACTGAAGCTTTCTTT.

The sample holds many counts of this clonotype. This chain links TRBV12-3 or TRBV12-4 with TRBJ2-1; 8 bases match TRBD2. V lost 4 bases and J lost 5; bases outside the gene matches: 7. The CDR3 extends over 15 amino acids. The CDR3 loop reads CASSSLGLDNNEQFF. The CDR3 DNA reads TGTGCCAGCAGTTCCCTGGGACTAGATAACAATGAGCAGTTCTTC.

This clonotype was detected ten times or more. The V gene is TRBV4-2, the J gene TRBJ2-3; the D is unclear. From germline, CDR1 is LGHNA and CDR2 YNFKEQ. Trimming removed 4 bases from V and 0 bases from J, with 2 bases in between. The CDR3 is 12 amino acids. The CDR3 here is CASSRSTDTQYF. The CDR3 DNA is TGTGCCAGCAGCCGGAGCACAGATACGCAGTATTTT.

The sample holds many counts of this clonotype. In DNA form, the CDR3 reads TGTGCCAGCTCAGAAGACAGGACCCTTGGGAGCAATCAGCCCCAGCATTTT. Protein product: CASSEDRTLGSNQPQHF. The rearrangement uses TRBV18 and TRBJ1-5; D may be TRBD1 (6 bases). The germline V gene encodes CDR1 KGHSH and CDR2 LQKENI. The CDR3 totals 17 residues. Trimming stripped 5 bases from V and 1 base from J, with 18 bases between.

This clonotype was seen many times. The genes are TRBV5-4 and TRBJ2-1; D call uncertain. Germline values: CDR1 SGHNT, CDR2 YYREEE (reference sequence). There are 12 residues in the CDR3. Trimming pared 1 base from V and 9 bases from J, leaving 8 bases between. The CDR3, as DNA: TGTGCCAGCAGCTTGCCGACCGGTGAGCAGTTCTTC. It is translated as CASSLPTGEQFF.

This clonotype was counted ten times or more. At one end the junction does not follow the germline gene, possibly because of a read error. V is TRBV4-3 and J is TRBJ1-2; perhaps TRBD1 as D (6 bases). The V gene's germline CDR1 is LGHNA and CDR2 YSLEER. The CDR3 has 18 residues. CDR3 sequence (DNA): TGCGCCAGCAGCCAAGATCGAGGTGAACAGGGAAATTTCTATGGCTGCACCTTC. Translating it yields CASSQDRGEQGNFYGCTF.

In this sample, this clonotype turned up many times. This CDR3 reads CASSAATEGNEQFF. The CDR3 bases are TGTGCCAGCAGTGCCGCAACAGAGGGAAATGAGCAGTTCTTC. The chain couples TRBV6-1 to TRBJ2-1; a weak D match, TRBD2 (5 bases). V was cut by 4 bases and J by 7 bases, with 14 bases left in between. The germline V gene has CDR1 MNHNS and CDR2 SASEGT. The CDR3 runs 14 residues.

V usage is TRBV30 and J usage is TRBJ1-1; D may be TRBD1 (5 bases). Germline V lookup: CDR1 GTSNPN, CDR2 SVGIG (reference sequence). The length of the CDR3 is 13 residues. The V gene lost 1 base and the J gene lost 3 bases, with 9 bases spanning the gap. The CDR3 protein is CAWSGEGHTEAFF. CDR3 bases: TGTGCCTGGAGTGGGGAGGGGCACACTGAAGCTTTCTTT.

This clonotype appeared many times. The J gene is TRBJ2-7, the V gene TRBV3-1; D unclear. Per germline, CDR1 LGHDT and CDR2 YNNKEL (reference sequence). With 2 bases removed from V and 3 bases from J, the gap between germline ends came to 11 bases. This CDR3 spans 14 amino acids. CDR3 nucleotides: TGTGCCAGCAGCCAAACTACCTCAGGCTACGAGCAGTACTTC. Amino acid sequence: CASSQTTSGYEQYF.

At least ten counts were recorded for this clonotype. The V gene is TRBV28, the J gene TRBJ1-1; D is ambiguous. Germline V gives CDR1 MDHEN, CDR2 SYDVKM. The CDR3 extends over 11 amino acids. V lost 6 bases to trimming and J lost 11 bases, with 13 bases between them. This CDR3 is CASRKTLEAFF. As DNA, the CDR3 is TGTGCCAGCAGGAAGACACTGGAGGCTTTCTTT.

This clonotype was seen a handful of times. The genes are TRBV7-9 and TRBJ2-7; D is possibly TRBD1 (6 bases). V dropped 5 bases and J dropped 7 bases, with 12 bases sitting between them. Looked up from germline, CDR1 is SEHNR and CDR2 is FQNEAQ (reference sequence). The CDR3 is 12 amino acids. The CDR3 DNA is TGTGCCAGCAGCCCTAACAGGGCTGAGCAGTACTTC. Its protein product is CASSPNRAEQYF.

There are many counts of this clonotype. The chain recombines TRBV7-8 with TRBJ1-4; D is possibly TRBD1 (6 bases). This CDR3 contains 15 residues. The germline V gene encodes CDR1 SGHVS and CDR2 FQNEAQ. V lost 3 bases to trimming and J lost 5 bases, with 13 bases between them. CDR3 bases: TGTGCCAGCAGCTTCTTTGGACAGACGAATGAAAAACTGTTTTTT. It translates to CASSFFGQTNEKLFF.

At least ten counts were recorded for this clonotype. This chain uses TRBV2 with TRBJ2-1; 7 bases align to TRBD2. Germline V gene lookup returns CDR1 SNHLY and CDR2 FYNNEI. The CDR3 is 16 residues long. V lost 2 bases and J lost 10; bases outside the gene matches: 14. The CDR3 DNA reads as TGTGCCAGCAGTGAAACCGGCGGGGGAAGCCTTCGGGAGCAGTTCTTC. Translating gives CASSETGGGSLREQFF.

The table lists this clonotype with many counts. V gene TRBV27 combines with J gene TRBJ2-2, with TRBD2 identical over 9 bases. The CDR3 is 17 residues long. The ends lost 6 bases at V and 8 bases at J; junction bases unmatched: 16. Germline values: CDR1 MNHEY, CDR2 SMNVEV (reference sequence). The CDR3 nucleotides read TGTGCCAGCAGCCTCCTGGTGGTAGCGGGAGAAGAGGGGGAGCTGTTTTTT. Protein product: CASSLLVVAGEEGELFF.

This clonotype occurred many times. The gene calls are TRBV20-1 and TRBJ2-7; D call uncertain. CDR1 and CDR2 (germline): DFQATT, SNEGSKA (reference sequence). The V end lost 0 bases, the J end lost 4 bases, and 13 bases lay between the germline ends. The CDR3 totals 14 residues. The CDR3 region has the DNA TGCAGTGCTAGAGATAGAACAGTCCTTTACGAGCAGTACTTC. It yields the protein CSARDRTVLYEQYF.

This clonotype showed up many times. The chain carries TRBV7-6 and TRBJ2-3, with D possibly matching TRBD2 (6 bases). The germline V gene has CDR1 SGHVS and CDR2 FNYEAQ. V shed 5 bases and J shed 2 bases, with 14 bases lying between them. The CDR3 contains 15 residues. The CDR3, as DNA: TGTGCCAGCAGCCTTCTAGGCGGGACCACAGATACGCAGTATTTT. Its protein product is CASSLLGGTTDTQYF.

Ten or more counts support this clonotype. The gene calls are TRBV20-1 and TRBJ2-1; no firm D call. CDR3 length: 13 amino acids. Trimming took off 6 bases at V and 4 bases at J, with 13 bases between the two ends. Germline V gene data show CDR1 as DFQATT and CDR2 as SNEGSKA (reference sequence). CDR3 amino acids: CSAIGPQYNEQFF. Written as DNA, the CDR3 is TGCAGTGCCATTGGACCGCAATACAATGAGCAGTTCTTC.

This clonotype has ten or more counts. CDR3 amino acids: CASSPFQGRGGTYGYTF. DNA of the CDR3: TGCGCCAGCAGCCCCTTTCAAGGTAGAGGGGGGACCTATGGCTACACCTTC. The V call is TRBV4-3, the J call TRBJ1-2; TRBD1 is a possible D gene (6 bases). V was clipped by 4 bases and J by 4 bases, with 22 bases between them. This CDR3 has 17 amino acids. Germline V gene data show CDR1 as LGHNA and CDR2 as YSLEER.

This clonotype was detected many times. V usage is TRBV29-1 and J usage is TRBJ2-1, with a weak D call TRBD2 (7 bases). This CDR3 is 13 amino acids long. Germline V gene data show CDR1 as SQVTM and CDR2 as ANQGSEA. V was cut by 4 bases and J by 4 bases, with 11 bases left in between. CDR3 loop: CSVGRGGYNEQFF. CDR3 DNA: TGCAGCGTTGGCAGGGGAGGGTACAATGAGCAGTTCTTC.

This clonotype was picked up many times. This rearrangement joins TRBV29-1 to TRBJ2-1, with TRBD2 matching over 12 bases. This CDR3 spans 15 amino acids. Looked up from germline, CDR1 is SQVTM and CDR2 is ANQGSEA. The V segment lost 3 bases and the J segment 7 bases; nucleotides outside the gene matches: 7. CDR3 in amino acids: CSVDPMGLAGNEQFF. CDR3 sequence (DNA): TGCAGCGTTGATCCGATGGGACTAGCGGGTAATGAGCAGTTCTTC.